This TCR beta chain was profiled in a study of EBV T-cell therapy then PD-1 blockade in nasopharyngeal carcinoma (dated by TCRdb to the early 2020s). The meaning of the sample's treatment or condition label: AdE1-LMPpoly-expanded autologous EBV-specific T-cell therapy followed by anti-PD-1 nivolumab. Genomic DNA was extracted from sorted cells using the Qiagen DNeasy Kit. The immunoSEQ platform was used for deep sequencing of the TCR beta chain. From the authors' description of their analysis: The immunoSEQ Analyzer software was used to analyze the repertoire data. TCRdb took this table from immuneACCESS and kept in-frame rearrangements with V and J called. Such tables lack part of the clones; where checked against another copy, unresolved V genes explain under half of the gap, and the rest is unexplained. Clonal size and the V and J genes are those of that table, whereas D and trimming came from the DNA. The sample table contains roughly 20,000 clones; only one count was recorded for roughly 84% of them. Around 32% of the sample is held by the ten biggest clonotypes.

In the case of this clone: Its target antigen remains unknown. Per-nucleotide qualities are absent, and no much larger clonotype sits a single base away.

Measured from the cysteine to the phenylalanine, the CDR3 is 17 residues long. Only the CDR3 DNA stays, 51 bases, in frame from base 1. The receptor was derived from a man aged 35 to 55 with nasopharyngeal carcinoma. Material: CD8+ T cells from blood, obtained at roughly day 33 from a patient whose treatment included autologous EBV-specific T cells and nivolumab. In this chain, TRBV21-1 is recombined with TRBJ1-2; the D call TRBD1 from the table was never checked on the DNA. TRBV21-1 is marked as a pseudogene. The encoded CDR3 is CASSKDPGTGVNYGYTF. The DNA sequence reads TGTGCCAGCAGCAAAGACCCCGGGACAGGGGTTAACTATGGCTACACCTTC.